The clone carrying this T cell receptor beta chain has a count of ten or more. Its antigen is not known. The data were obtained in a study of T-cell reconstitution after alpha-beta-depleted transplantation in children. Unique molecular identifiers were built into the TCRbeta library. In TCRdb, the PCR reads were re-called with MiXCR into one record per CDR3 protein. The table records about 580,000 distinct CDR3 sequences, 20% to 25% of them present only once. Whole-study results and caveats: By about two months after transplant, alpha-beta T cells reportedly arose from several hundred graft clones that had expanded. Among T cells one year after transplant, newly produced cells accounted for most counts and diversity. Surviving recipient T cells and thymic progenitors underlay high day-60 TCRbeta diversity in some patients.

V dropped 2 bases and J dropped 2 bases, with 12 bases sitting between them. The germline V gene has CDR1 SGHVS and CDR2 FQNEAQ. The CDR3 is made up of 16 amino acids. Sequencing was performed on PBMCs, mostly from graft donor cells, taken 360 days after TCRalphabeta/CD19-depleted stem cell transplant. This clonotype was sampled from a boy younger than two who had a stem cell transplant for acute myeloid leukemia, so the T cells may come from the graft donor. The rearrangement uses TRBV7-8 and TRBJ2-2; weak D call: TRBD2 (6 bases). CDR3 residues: CASSLRSGENTGELFF. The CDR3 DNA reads TGTGCCAGCAGCTTACGCTCGGGAGAAAACACCGGGGAGCTGTTTTTT.